This T cell receptor (beta chain) was observed in a study of T cells in Graves' hyperthyroidism and ophthalmopathy. The overall study: Before treatment of any kind, peripheral blood was taken at initial diagnosis. Study results and caveats: Most thyroid clonotypes expanded above 0.001 were also detected in blood. By a 13 V-J model, ophthalmopathy was set apart from stable hyperthyroidism.

This sample holds PBMCs from approximately 10 ml fresh peripheral blood. This clonotype was found many times. Its antigen is undetermined. CDR1 is SGHTA and CDR2 is FQGTGA in the germline V gene. The CDR3 is 13 amino acids. V lost 2 bases, J lost 5 bases, and 10 bases lay in between. Template material for amplifying TCR beta CDR3 regions consisted of RNA transcripts. Carried out on the TCR CDR3, a first-round RT-PCR used the HTBI primer set. TCRdb ran MiXCR on the multiplex PCR reads and lists one entry per CDR3 protein. The sample consists of roughly 400,000 distinct CDR3 sequences, around a sixth of them appearing once.

This chain uses TRBV7-3 with TRBJ2-7; either TRBD1 or TRBD2 may fit D (6 bases each). The TCR sequence derives from a woman aged 18 to 35 with Graves' hyperthyroidism that later progressed to Graves' ophthalmopathy. Sequencing input: blood. The CDR3 bases are TGTGCCAGCAGCTTATTTGGGGGGCACGAGCAGTACTTC. The encoded protein is CASSLFGGHEQYF.